These T cell receptor beta chains were read from a single sample in a study of T cell changes during pregnancy in multiple sclerosis. Assay used: immunoSEQ multiplex PCR; TCRdb lists only in-frame clones, some missing. The sample has tens of thousands of clones; 80% to 95% are singletons. The source was CD8+ T cells from peripheral blood mononuclear cells, collected in the third trimester of pregnancy. The receptor set was obtained from a female donor in good health, enrolled as a control in a pregnancy study. CDR3s include the opening cysteine and the closing phenylalanine or tryptophan. D genes are given only for firm matches. Clone size is not always given. Where it is, it says once, few, many or a class for expanded clones.

TGTGCCAGCAGCGTATTCGGGACAGGGACAGATACGCAGTATTTT CASSVFGTGTDTQYF - TRBJ2-3 TRBD1 TRBV9
TGTGCCAGCAGCTCGACCCGGATCCAAACAGGGTCTGGGGCCAACGTCCTGACTTTC CASSSTRIQTGSGANVLTF - TRBJ2-6 - TRBV7-9
TGTGCCAGCAGCCCCCAGGAGGGGCTCTACGTCTTCGAGCAGTACTTC CASSPQEGLYVFEQYF - TRBJ2-7 - TRBV7-8
TGTGCCTGGAGCCTAGGGACAGGGGGCATGGATGAGCAGTTCTTC CAWSLGTGGMDEQFF - TRBJ2-1 TRBD1 TRBV30
TGTGCTAGTGGTTTGGGGAGGGAGGGATTCACCGGAAACACCATATATTTT CASGLGREGFTGNTIYF - TRBJ1-3 - TRBV12-5
TGTGCCAGCAGCCCCGGGACTAGCGGTTACAATGAGCAGTTCTTC CASSPGTSGYNEQFF - TRBJ2-1 TRBD2 TRBV9
TGTGCCAGCAGCTTTTCGGGACAGGTATCGCCGGAAGCTTTCTTT CASSFSGQVSPEAFF few TRBJ1-1 TRBD1 TRBV7-9
TGCGCCAGCAAGGGACAGACCTACGAGCAGTACTTC CASKGQTYEQYF - TRBJ2-7 TRBD1 TRBV5-1
TGCGCCAGCAGCCATGCTTTGGACAGCAACTATGGCTACACCTTC CASSHALDSNYGYTF - TRBJ1-2 - TRBV4-3
TGTGCCAGCAGTGAAGGGGGGGGCACAGATACGCAGTATTTT CASSEGGGTDTQYF - TRBJ2-3 - TRBV27
TGTGCCAGCAGCCGTATTAGCGGGGGGGCAGACAATGAGCAGTTCTTC CASSRISGGADNEQFF - TRBJ2-1 TRBD2 TRBV7-9
TGTGCCAGCAGTTACGTACCCGAGGGCGAGCAGTACTTC CASSYVPEGEQYF - TRBJ2-7 - TRBV6-5
TGTGCCAGCAGCCCAGGGGACAGCTACGAGCAGTACTTC CASSPGDSYEQYF - TRBJ2-7 TRBD1 TRBV7-3
TGCGCCAGCAGCTTAGATACCGGGACAGGGACGCCCTACGAGCAGTACTTC CASSLDTGTGTPYEQYF - TRBJ2-7 TRBD1 TRBV5-1
TGTGCCAGCTCACCAGACAGTGACACTGAAGCTTTCTTT CASSPDSDTEAFF few TRBJ1-1 - TRBV18
TGCGCCAGCAGGCATAGCAGTGATTACAGGTACGAGCAGTACTTC CASRHSSDYRYEQYF - TRBJ2-7 - TRBV4-3
TGTGCCAGCAGTGCCAGTTCTCCCCGTGAAAAACTGTTTTTT CASSASSPREKLFF medium-sized TRBJ1-4 - TRBV6-5
TGTGCCAGCAGCCAACGACTAGCGGGGGTTTCCACCGGGGAGCTGTTTTTT CASSQRLAGVSTGELFF - TRBJ2-2 TRBD2 TRBV7-3
TGTGCCAGTAGTATGGCCGGGACAGGGGGAGTTGGGTTGTATGGCTACACCTTC CASSMAGTGGVGLYGYTF - TRBJ1-2 TRBD1 TRBV19
TGTGCCAGCAGCTTGAAAGGAGGGACTCCCATGAACACTGAAGCTTTCTTT CASSLKGGTPMNTEAFF - TRBJ1-1 - TRBV5-6
TGTGCCAGCAGCTTTTTGCAGGGTTATGAGGACGAGCAGTACTTC CASSFLQGYEDEQYF - TRBJ2-7 - TRBV5-6
TGTGCCAGCAGCCCCGGGACAGTTGGCTCCGAGCAGTACTTC CASSPGTVGSEQYF - TRBJ2-7 TRBD1 TRBV27
TGTGCCAGCAGCCCCCGCCAGCAGCGTGGGGGGGCCTTGTACGAGCAGTACTTC CASSPRQQRGGALYEQYF - TRBJ2-7 - TRBV7-9
TGTGCCAGCAGTGAATTAGTCGGGGAGGGCTACACCTTC CASSELVGEGYTF - TRBJ1-2 - TRBV25-1
TGTGCCAGCAGTTCGGGGGCCAACGTCCTGACTTTC CASSSGANVLTF - TRBJ2-6 - TRBV27
TGTGCCAGCAGCAAAGTCCGGGTTAGCAATCAGCCCCAGCATTTT CASSKVRVSNQPQHF - TRBJ1-5 - TRBV21-1
TGTGCCAGCGGACGGGGGGATTATTACTACGAGCAGTACTTC CASGRGDYYYEQYF - TRBJ2-7 TRBD2 TRBV27
TGTGCCAGCAGCCTAAGCGGCAATCAGCCCCAGCATTTT CASSLSGNQPQHF - TRBJ1-5 - TRBV13
TGTGCCAGCAGTTTTGGGGGCGCGGATTCACCCCTCCACTTT CASSFGGADSPLHF - TRBJ1-6 - TRBV27
TGTGCCAGCAGCGCGGGGGTCAGGTCACCCCTCCACTTT CASSAGVRSPLHF once TRBJ1-6 - TRBV27
TGTGCCAGCAGCCAAGACATAGGGAGAAGCTCCTACGAGCAGTACTTC CASSQDIGRSSYEQYF - TRBJ2-7 - TRBV14
TGTGCCAGCAGTGGCGGTGGGGAAAAACTGTTTTTT CASSGGGEKLFF - TRBJ1-4 - TRBV25-1
TGTGCCAGCAGCTTAGGGACAGGGGGGACCATACCCCTCCACTTT CASSLGTGGTIPLHF - TRBJ1-6 TRBD1 TRBV7-8
TGTGCCAGCAGTGACCTGAGGGGAAGGGGGTACGAGCAGTACTTC CASSDLRGRGYEQYF - TRBJ2-7 - TRBV25-1
TGTGCCAGCAGCCCGATGGTAGCGGGGATTGAGCAGTACTTC CASSPMVAGIEQYF once TRBJ2-7 TRBD2 TRBV4-2